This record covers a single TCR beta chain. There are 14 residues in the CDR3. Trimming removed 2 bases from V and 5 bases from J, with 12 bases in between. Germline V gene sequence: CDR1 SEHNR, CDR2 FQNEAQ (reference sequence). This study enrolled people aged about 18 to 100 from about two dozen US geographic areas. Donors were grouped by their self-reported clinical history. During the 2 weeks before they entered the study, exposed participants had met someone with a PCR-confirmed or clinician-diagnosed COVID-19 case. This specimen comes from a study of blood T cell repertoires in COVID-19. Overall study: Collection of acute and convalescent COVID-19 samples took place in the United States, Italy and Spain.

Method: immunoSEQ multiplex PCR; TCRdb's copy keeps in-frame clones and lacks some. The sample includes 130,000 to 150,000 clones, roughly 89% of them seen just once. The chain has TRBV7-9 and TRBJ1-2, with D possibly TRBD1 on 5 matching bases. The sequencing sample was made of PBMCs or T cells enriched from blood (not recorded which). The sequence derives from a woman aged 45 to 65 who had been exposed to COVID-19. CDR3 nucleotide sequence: TGTGCCAGCAGCTTATCCGGGAGGGGATATGGCTACACCTTC. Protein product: CASSLSGRGYGYTF. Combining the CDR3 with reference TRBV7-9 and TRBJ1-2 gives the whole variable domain DTGVSQNPRHKITKRGQNVTFRCDPISEHNRLYWYRQTLGQGPEFLTYFQNEAQLEKSRLLSDRFSAERPKGSFSTLEIQRTEQGDSAMYLCASSLSGRGYGYTFGSGTRLTVV.